A selection of T cell receptor beta chains follows, all from one sample in a study of cytomegalovirus exposure and HLA in healthy donors. Sequencing used immunoSEQ multiplex PCR; TCRdb keeps in-frame clones, though not all of them. The sample includes some 170,000 clones, 60% to 75% of them seen just once. Sequenced input: PBMCs. These receptors were collected from a woman aged 45-59 years in good health and CMV-seropositive. The CDR3 runs from the conserved cysteine through the conserved F or W. Fields, in order: D gene, clone size, J gene, V gene, CDR3 protein, CDR3 DNA. D genes are given only for firm matches. The size of a clone is reported for some rows only, either as once, few or many, or as a class for expanded clones.

TRBD1	.	TRBJ2-7	TRBV5-1	CASSSTGVIDEQYF	TGCGCCAGCAGCTCGACAGGGGTTATCGACGAGCAGTACTTC
TRBD1	.	TRBJ1-5	TRBV4-2	CASRLTGDSNQPQHF	TGTGCCAGCAGACTTACAGGGGATAGCAATCAGCCCCAGCATTTT
.	few	TRBJ1-1	TRBV5-6	CASSGRQGSYTEAFF	TGTGCCAGCAGCGGAAGGCAGGGAAGCTACACTGAAGCTTTCTTT
.	once	TRBJ1-1	TRBV7-9	CASSLVGARENTEAFF	TGTGCCAGCAGCTTGGTTGGGGCCAGGGAGAACACTGAAGCTTTCTTT
TRBD1	.	TRBJ2-7	TRBV2	CASGGRQGAEQYF	TGTGCCAGCGGGGGTCGACAGGGGGCCGAGCAGTACTTC
.	.	TRBJ2-5	TRBV6-5	CASSIDYQETQYF	TGTGCCAGCAGTATCGACTACCAAGAGACCCAGTACTTC
.	.	TRBJ2-3	TRBV5-1	CASSLVGPGTDTQYF	TGCGCCAGCAGCTTGGTGGGGCCAGGCACAGATACGCAGTATTTT
TRBD1	few	TRBJ2-1	TRBV10-3	CAISEVVRGYHEQFF	TGTGCCATCAGTGAAGTGGTCAGGGGGTACCATGAGCAGTTCTTC
TRBD1	.	TRBJ1-4	TRBV19	CASSEQGAGEKLFF	TGTGCCAGTAGTGAACAGGGGGCGGGAGAAAAACTGTTTTTT
.	once	TRBJ2-1	TRBV7-9	CASSRDPGEQFF	TGTGCCAGCAGCCGCGACCCGGGAGAGCAGTTCTTC
.	few	TRBJ2-4	TRBV29-1	CSVEGSGLKNIQYF	TGCAGCGTTGAAGGTTCAGGGCTGAAAAACATTCAGTACTTC
TRBD1	.	TRBJ1-4	TRBV5-8	CASSLGPGTATNEKLFF	TGTGCCAGCAGCTTAGGGCCCGGGACAGCAACTAATGAAAAACTGTTTTTT
.	.	TRBJ1-1	TRBV5-1	CASSLAPAGVMNTEAFF	TGCGCCAGCAGCTTGGCCCCGGCAGGGGTGATGAACACTGAAGCTTTCTTT
TRBD1	.	TRBJ1-2	TRBV29-1	CSSTGTAQPGYTF	TGCAGCTCAACCGGGACAGCCCAACCGGGCTACACCTTC
.	.	TRBJ1-5	TRBV4-1	CASSRRLAKDQPQHF	TGCGCCAGCAGCCGTCGCTTGGCAAAAGATCAGCCCCAGCATTTT
.	once	TRBJ1-6	TRBV6-1	CASSERQGISYNSPLHF	TGTGCCAGCAGTGAACGTCAGGGGATTAGCTATAATTCACCCCTCCACTTT
.	.	TRBJ1-4	TRBV4-1	CASSQERSTGRNEKLFF	TGCGCCAGCAGCCAAGAAAGATCGACAGGTCGAAATGAAAAACTGTTTTTT
TRBD1	few	TRBJ1-3	TRBV5-4	CASSPGQTSSGNTIYF	TGTGCCAGCAGCCCGGGACAGACTAGCTCTGGAAACACCATATATTTT
.	few	TRBJ2-2	TRBV5-1	CASSGLPNTGELFF	TGCGCCAGCAGCGGACTCCCTAACACCGGGGAGCTGTTTTTT
.	.	TRBJ2-7	TRBV19	CASSPPYSSYEQYF	TGTGCCAGTAGTCCACCCTACAGCTCCTACGAGCAGTACTTC
.	.	TRBJ1-1	TRBV30	CAWGQMNTEAFF	TGTGCCTGGGGACAAATGAACACTGAAGCTTTCTTT
.	.	TRBJ1-1	TRBV5-1	CASSPSTGNTEAFF	TGCGCCAGCAGCCCCTCGACAGGGAACACTGAAGCTTTCTTT
.	few	TRBJ2-3	TRBV6-1	CASSELGASTDTQYF	TGTGCCAGCAGTGAACTTGGAGCCTCCACAGATACGCAGTATTTT
.	once	TRBJ1-6	TRBV6-5	CASNLEVNSPLHF	TGTGCCAGCAACCTAGAGGTGAATTCACCCCTCCACTTT
.	.	TRBJ2-1	TRBV5-4	CASSHPAKGRAYNEQFF	TGTGCCAGCAGCCACCCCGCGAAGGGGCGTGCCTACAATGAGCAGTTCTTC
TRBD1	.	TRBJ2-4	TRBV15	CATSRDRQGAQGKFQYF	TGTGCCACCAGCAGAGATCGACAGGGGGCGCAGGGGAAGTTTCAGTACTTC
.	.	TRBJ2-3	TRBV5-1	CASSLARVADTQYF	TGCGCCAGCAGCTTGGCCAGGGTGGCAGATACGCAGTATTTT
.	.	TRBJ2-2	TRBV7-8	CASSPLRTGELFF	TGTGCCAGCAGCCCCCTGAGGACCGGGGAGCTGTTTTTT
TRBD1	few	TRBJ2-7	TRBV19	CASSMETGTGKKQYF	TGTGCCAGTAGTATGGAGACCGGGACAGGGAAAAAGCAGTACTTC
TRBD1	.	TRBJ1-2	TRBV6-6	CASSPGQATGYTF	TGTGCCAGCAGTCCGGGACAGGCGACTGGCTACACCTTC
TRBD1	.	TRBJ1-4	TRBV12-5	CASGLSHRGVGSTNEKLFF	TGTGCTAGTGGTTTGTCCCACAGGGGAGTTGGCTCAACTAATGAAAAACTGTTTTTT
.	.	TRBJ2-3	TRBV7-9	CASSLTGSGTDTQYF	TGTGCCAGCAGCCTAACAGGGTCAGGAACAGATACGCAGTATTTT
.	.	TRBJ1-1	TRBV9	CASSPPTGYNVGAFF	TGTGCCAGCAGCCCCCCCACAGGGTATAATGTAGGAGCTTTCTTT
.	.	TRBJ1-5	TRBV7-9	CASSFDFNQPQHF	TGTGCCAGCAGTTTCGACTTCAATCAGCCCCAGCATTTT
.	few	TRBJ2-5	TRBV2	CASSVLAGETQYF	TGTGCCAGCAGTGTCCTAGCTGGGGAGACCCAGTACTTC
TRBD1	.	TRBJ2-7	TRBV29-1	CSVLDRRAGGDEQYF	TGCAGCGTTCTCGACCGGCGGGCAGGGGGCGACGAGCAGTACTTC
TRBD2	few	TRBJ2-3	TRBV9	CASSVTSGGGRGDTQYF	TGTGCCAGCAGCGTAACTAGCGGGGGCGGCAGGGGAGATACGCAGTATTTT
.	.	TRBJ1-1	TRBV29-1	CSDGHTEAFF	TGCAGCGACGGTCACACTGAAGCTTTCTTT
TRBD1	.	TRBJ1-2	TRBV18	CASSPNQGDGYTF	TGTGCCAGCTCACCGAACCAGGGGGATGGCTACACCTTC
.	few	TRBJ2-5	TRBV27	CASSPGPWETQYF	TGTGCCAGCAGCCCTGGGCCGTGGGAGACCCAGTACTTC
.	.	TRBJ2-7	TRBV27	CASSLDPGSGEQYF	TGTGCCAGCAGTTTAGATCCAGGGTCGGGTGAGCAGTACTTC
.	few	TRBJ1-5	TRBV30	CAWSVLNQPQHF	TGTGCCTGGAGTGTACTCAATCAGCCCCAGCATTTT
.	once	TRBJ2-1	TRBV6-1	CASRPGSHEQFF	TGTGCCAGCAGACCAGGGTCCCATGAGCAGTTCTTC
.	.	TRBJ1-2	TRBV9	CASSEGGGAYGYTF	TGTGCCAGCAGCGAGGGAGGGGGGGCCTATGGCTACACCTTC
.	.	TRBJ2-1	TRBV10-3	CAISGEKQGIPIYNEQFF	TGTGCCATCAGTGGAGAAAAACAGGGTATCCCTATTTACAATGAGCAGTTCTTC
.	.	TRBJ2-7	TRBV5-1	CASSSGLIPSYEQYF	TGCGCCAGCAGCTCCGGACTAATCCCCTCCTACGAGCAGTACTTC
TRBD2	.	TRBJ2-3	TRBV5-6	CASSSRGSGGPAGDTQYF	TGTGCCAGCAGCTCCCGGGGTAGCGGGGGGCCCGCGGGAGATACGCAGTATTTT